This TCR beta chain was retrieved from a study of human T cells and chemical hapten exposure. Germline loops: CDR1 LNHNV, CDR2 YYDKDF (reference sequence). V lost 1 base to trimming and J lost 8 bases; unmatched junction nucleotides: 10. CDR3 size: 16 residues. Via MiXCR, TCRdb re-called the RACE reads, giving one row per CDR3 protein. The table lists approximately 88,000 distinct CDR3 sequences, over 10% of them singletons. This clonotype was detected many times. The time point is: patch test 3, about 24 weeks after DPC sensitization. This sample's treatment: therapeutic diphenylcyclopropenone sensitization with weekly scalp DPC.

The genes are TRBV15 and TRBJ2-1; the match to TRBD2 covers 8 bases. This sample comprised whole blood, obtained in connection with sensitization to the hapten diphenylcyclopropenone (DPC). This clonotype was sampled from a woman in her forties or fifties with alopecia areata. Some clones in this sample may be carry-over from other donors' samples. Here the CDR3 DNA reads TGTGCCACCAGCAGAGCGAGGGTAGCGGGACTCTATGAGCAGTTCTTC. Translated, it gives CATSRARVAGLYEQFF.